This T cell receptor beta chain was retrieved from a study of blood T cell repertoires in COVID-19. About the study: Samples came from the United States, Italy and Spain, spanning acute and convalescent COVID-19. Sources were T cells, B-cell-depleted T cells, or PBMCs; the material itself was cDNA or gDNA.

The CDR3 covers 12 residues. CDR1 and CDR2 (germline): SGHTS, YDEGEE. V lost 6 bases to trimming and J lost 0 bases, with 6 bases between them. In the study's own analysis: For nucleated cells, counts were estimated from reference gene primer amplification. TCRdb's table, derived via immunoSEQ multiplex PCR, lists solely in-frame clones and lacks some. V and J calls plus clone size are reproduced from that table; the DNA served to infer D and trimming. The table shows roughly 200,000 clones, with about 80% occurring only once. Sequencing input: peripheral blood. This receptor was taken from a man aged 50-59 years with active or convalescent COVID-19. The chain combines TRBV5-8 with TRBJ1-2, with a weak D call TRBD1 (5 bases). The CDR3 protein is CASKTANYGYTF. The CDR3 region has the DNA TGTGCCAGCAAGACAGCTAACTATGGCTACACCTTC.